The text below deals with one TCR beta chain. Its matching antigen is unknown. The sample belongs to a study of response to subunit inactivated influenza vaccine. Regarding the study as a whole: Researchers suggested that each seasonal influenza vaccination recruits few new T cells.

Germline V gene data show CDR1 as WSHSY and CDR2 as SAAADI. The CDR3 covers 14 residues. One entry per CDR3 protein, called by TCRdb with MiXCR from the RT-PCR reads. The repertoire holds fewer than 600,000 distinct CDR3 sequences, with approximately 6.9% as singletons. V usage is TRBV10-2 and J usage is TRBJ2-1, with 8 bases lining up with TRBD2. The receptor comes from a man aged 45-69 years who received an inactivated influenza vaccine. This specimen consisted of PBMCs from blood, obtained 23 to 25 months after vaccination. The CDR3 sequence: CATSRTSNYNEQFF. The CDR3, as DNA: TGCGCAACCTCTAGGACTAGCAACTACAATGAGCAGTTCTTC.